This T cell receptor beta chain stems from a study of CD8+CD57+ T cells in acquired aplastic anemia. With 4 bases clipped from V and 0 bases from J, the junction kept 8 bases outside the gene matches. This CDR3 contains 16 residues. The V gene's germline CDR1 is MNHEY and CDR2 SVGAGI. The template for TCR beta VDJ and CDR3 sequence profiling was genomic DNA. A single record per CDR3 protein comes from TCRdb applying MiXCR to the reads. The sample shows 120,000 or so distinct CDR3 sequences, 45% to 60% of them seen only once. This clonotype was found many times. Previously, flow cytometry had revealed CD8+CD57+ cell expansion in the patients chosen for sequencing. Blood samples were obtained from patients who had received no prior therapy.

The receptor was isolated from a human donor with aplastic anemia. The sample was sorted CD4+, CD8+, or CD8+CD57+ T cells (not recorded which) from PBMCs. The chain combines TRBV6-5 with TRBJ2-5, with 7 bases that match TRBD2. The DNA for the CDR3 is TGTGCCAGCAGTTCTACGCTAGCGGCCCACCAAGAGACCCAGTACTTC. Protein product: CASSSTLAAHQETQYF.